This TCR beta chain was retrieved from a study of OX40 agonist ivuxolimab in advanced cancers. Study at large: Patient treatment consisted of intravenous ivuxolimab administration every 2 weeks at 0.01 to 10 mg/kg. Dose-escalation subjects each had hepatocellular carcinoma, melanoma, renal cell or head and neck cancer.

The assay was immunoSEQ multiplex PCR, and TCRdb's table has in-frame clones only and misses some. The table includes around 70,000 clones, about 83% detected once. People who had autoimmune disease history or systemic immunosuppression were excluded. The CDR3 is made up of 15 amino acids. CDR1 is SGHTA and CDR2 is FQGNSA in the germline V gene. Trimming took off 5 bases at V and 7 bases at J, with 20 bases between the two ends. The specimen was CD4+ or CD8+ T cells sorted from blood, collected in a trial of the OX40 agonist ivuxolimab. The source of this sequence is an adult with an advanced solid tumor such as melanoma, head and neck, liver or kidney cancer. The J gene is TRBJ2-5, the V gene TRBV7-2; possibly TRBD1 for D (6 bases). In DNA form, the CDR3 reads TGTGCCAGCAGCGGATACGGGACATCCCTCGGGACCCAGTACTTC. Translating it yields CASSGYGTSLGTQYF.